This TCR beta chain was identified in a study of cytomegalovirus exposure and HLA in healthy donors. Across the study: The same platform used for the approximately 670 first-cohort repertoires was also used for the 90 to 150 validation repertoires, as a later analysis reported.

Overall study results and limits: The listing of 150 or so TCR beta chains classed them as cytomegalovirus-associated. Specificity of a few CMV-associated chains for CMV antigens was verified in vitro.

Details on this clone: Its antigen is unknown.

This CDR3 is built from 12 residues. Trimming at V came to 4 bases and at J to 7 bases, leaving 5 bases not matched to a gene. Germline V gene data show CDR1 as SGHRS and CDR2 as YFSETQ. TCRdb keeps only in-frame clones here, not all; method: immunoSEQ multiplex PCR. The sample lists around 200,000 clones, approximately 78% seen once, with around 1.2% in the top ten. The sequencing sample was made of PBMCs. The origin of this receptor is a woman in her twenties or thirties in good health and CMV-seronegative. The gene calls are TRBV5-1 and TRBJ2-7; 7 bases are a match to TRBD1. The CDR3 is CASSPGTEEQYF. The DNA of the CDR3 is TGCGCCAGCAGCCCCGGGACAGAAGAGCAGTACTTC.